This T cell receptor beta chain was observed in a study of T-cell memory formation after mild COVID-19. Study observations and caveats: Cross-reactive memory seemingly joined, as some responding clones were found in pre-infection memory. Contracting CD4+ clones were located mainly in CM and EM, and CD8+ clones in EMRA.

This clonotype came up a few times. The antigen is unknown. One entry per CDR3 protein, called by TCRdb with MiXCR from the 5' RACE reads. The repertoire has about 270,000 distinct CDR3 sequences, about a sixth of them found once; the top ten carry 20% to 25%. The CDR3 is made up of 16 amino acids. V lost 4 bases, J lost 3 bases, and 9 bases stayed unmatched. The germline V gene has CDR1 LGHNT and CDR2 FRNRAP. Material: PBMCs or a T cell subset sorted from them (not recorded which). The chain uses TRBV12-5 and TRBJ2-3; 8 bases agree with TRBD1. The source of this sequence is a man younger than 35 who had mild COVID-19 (a few samples of this study predate the infection). Cell type and time point are not known. CDR3 DNA: TGTGCTAGTGGTTCTCCTCGGGACAGGCCTACAGATACGCAGTATTTT. It yields the protein CASGSPRDRPTDTQYF. The variable domain in full, completed from reference TRBV12-5 and TRBJ2-3, reads DARVTQTPRHKVTEMGQEVTMRCQPILGHNTVFWYRQTMMQGLELLAYFRNRAPLDDSGMPKDRFSAEMPDATLATLKIQPSEPRDSAVYFCASGSPRDRPTDTQYFGPGTRLTVL.